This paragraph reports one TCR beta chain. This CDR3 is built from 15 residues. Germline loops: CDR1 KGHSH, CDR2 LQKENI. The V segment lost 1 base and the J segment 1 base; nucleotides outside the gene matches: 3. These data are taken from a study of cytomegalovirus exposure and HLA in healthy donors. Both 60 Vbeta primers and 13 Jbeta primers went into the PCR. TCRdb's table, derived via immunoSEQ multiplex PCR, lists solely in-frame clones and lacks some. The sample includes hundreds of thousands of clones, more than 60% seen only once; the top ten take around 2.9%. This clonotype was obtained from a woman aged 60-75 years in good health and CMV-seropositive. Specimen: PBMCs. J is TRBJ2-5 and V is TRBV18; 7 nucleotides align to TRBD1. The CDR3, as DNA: TGTGCCAGCTCACCACTTGGGGACAGCCAAGAGACCCAGTACTTC. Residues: CASSPLGDSQETQYF.